Listed below are T cell receptor beta chains from one sample, sequenced in a study of long-term antiretroviral therapy in people with HIV. Sequenced by immunoSEQ multiplex PCR; TCRdb stores in-frame clones only, minus some. The sample carries some 23,000 clones, about 90% recorded once. Sequencing was performed on unsorted PBMCs, taken around 4.5 years after starting antiretroviral therapy. Receptors originate from a man younger than 40 with HIV. The CDR3 runs from the conserved cysteine through the conserved F or W. Fields, in order: D gene, V gene, J gene, clone size, CDR3 DNA, CDR3 protein. The D gene is left open where the match is weak. A row's size may be missing; if present it is once, few, many or a size class.

d_gene: TRBD2
v_gene: TRBV2
j_gene: TRBJ2-7
abundance: .
CDR3nt: TGTGCCAGCAGTGGGAGCGGAGCGGGGGATGGCGAGCAGTACTTC
CDR3aa: CASSGSGAGDGEQYF

d_gene: .
v_gene: TRBV27
j_gene: TRBJ2-5
abundance: .
CDR3nt: TGTGCCAGCGGATCGACGGAGACCCAGTACTTC
CDR3aa: CASGSTETQYF

d_gene: .
v_gene: TRBV28
j_gene: TRBJ1-2
abundance: .
CDR3nt: TGTGCCAGCAGTTTGCGGGTCTATGGCTACACCTTC
CDR3aa: CASSLRVYGYTF

d_gene: .
v_gene: TRBV6-1
j_gene: TRBJ2-7
abundance: .
CDR3nt: TGTGCCAGCAGTCAGGGTATCGACTACGAGCAGTACTTC
CDR3aa: CASSQGIDYEQYF

d_gene: TRBD1
v_gene: TRBV7-2
j_gene: TRBJ2-4
abundance: .
CDR3nt: TGTGCCAGCAGCTTAGGGACAGGGGAAGAAAACATTCAGTACTTC
CDR3aa: CASSLGTGEENIQYF

d_gene: .
v_gene: TRBV5-4
j_gene: TRBJ1-2
abundance: once
CDR3nt: TGTGCCAGCAGCCAATCACCCGGACTAAGCGAATCCCACTATGGCTACACCTTC
CDR3aa: CASSQSPGLSESHYGYTF

d_gene: .
v_gene: TRBV5-1
j_gene: TRBJ2-2
abundance: .
CDR3nt: TGCGCCAGCAGCTTGGTGGCCGGGGAGCTGTTTTTT
CDR3aa: CASSLVAGELFF

d_gene: .
v_gene: TRBV7-8
j_gene: TRBJ1-1
abundance: .
CDR3nt: TGTGCCAGCAGCTTTTCAGGGACCACTGAAGCTTTCTTT
CDR3aa: CASSFSGTTEAFF

d_gene: .
v_gene: TRBV7-9
j_gene: TRBJ2-1
abundance: .
CDR3nt: TGTGCCAGCAGCTTAGCCGGGACTTTATGGACCAATGAGCAGTTCTTC
CDR3aa: CASSLAGTLWTNEQFF

d_gene: .
v_gene: TRBV14
j_gene: TRBJ2-7
abundance: .
CDR3nt: TGTGCCAGCAGCCAAGAGGGTTTGAGCACCTACGAGCAGTACTTC
CDR3aa: CASSQEGLSTYEQYF

d_gene: .
v_gene: TRBV7-9
j_gene: TRBJ2-7
abundance: .
CDR3nt: TGTGCCAGCAGCCAGAAGTCTTACGAGCAGTACTTC
CDR3aa: CASSQKSYEQYF

d_gene: .
v_gene: TRBV6-5
j_gene: TRBJ2-3
abundance: .
CDR3nt: TGTGCCAGCAGTCCCCTAGCGCGCACAGATACGCAGTATTTT
CDR3aa: CASSPLARTDTQYF

d_gene: .
v_gene: TRBV5-6
j_gene: TRBJ2-7
abundance: .
CDR3nt: TGTGCCAGCAGCACGGTCGTTGGCGTATACGAGCAGTACTTC
CDR3aa: CASSTVVGVYEQYF

d_gene: .
v_gene: TRBV2
j_gene: TRBJ2-7
abundance: .
CDR3nt: TGTGCCAGCAGTGGGTTTACGGCCTCCTACGAGCAGTACTTC
CDR3aa: CASSGFTASYEQYF

d_gene: TRBD2
v_gene: TRBV7-8
j_gene: TRBJ2-3
abundance: .
CDR3nt: TGTGCCAGCAGCGATTCACTAGCGGGACTGGCAGATACGCAGTATTTT
CDR3aa: CASSDSLAGLADTQYF

d_gene: TRBD1
v_gene: TRBV19
j_gene: TRBJ1-5
abundance: once
CDR3nt: TGTGCCAGTAGTGGGACAGGGAATCAGCCCCAGCATTTT
CDR3aa: CASSGTGNQPQHF

d_gene: .
v_gene: TRBV9
j_gene: TRBJ2-1
abundance: .
CDR3nt: TGTGCCAGCAGCGCAAGTGGGGCCGGGGGCGGCGAGCAGTTCTTC
CDR3aa: CASSASGAGGGEQFF

d_gene: .
v_gene: TRBV7-3
j_gene: TRBJ2-1
abundance: .
CDR3nt: TGTGCCAGCAGCTTAACGCGGCGGGGCTACAATGAGCAGTTCTTC
CDR3aa: CASSLTRRGYNEQFF

d_gene: .
v_gene: TRBV7-9
j_gene: TRBJ2-7
abundance: .
CDR3nt: TGTGCCAGCGCCTGGCGGGGCAGGGCCCAGAATTCCTACGAGCAGTACTTC
CDR3aa: CASAWRGRAQNSYEQYF

d_gene: .
v_gene: TRBV13
j_gene: TRBJ1-1
abundance: .
CDR3nt: TGTGCCAGCAGCCCTTCCGCAGCTGAAGCTTTCTTT
CDR3aa: CASSPSAAEAFF

d_gene: .
v_gene: TRBV2
j_gene: TRBJ1-6
abundance: once
CDR3nt: TGTGCCAGCAGTGAAGGGGCAGGCCGGTATTCGCCCCTCCACTTT
CDR3aa: CASSEGAGRYSPLHF

d_gene: TRBD2
v_gene: TRBV15
j_gene: TRBJ2-2
abundance: .
CDR3nt: TGTGCCACCAGCAGAGGGATCCCGCTAGCGGGAGTTACCGGGGAGCTGTTTTTT
CDR3aa: CATSRGIPLAGVTGELFF

d_gene: TRBD1
v_gene: TRBV18
j_gene: TRBJ1-1
abundance: .
CDR3nt: TGTGCCAGCTCACCAGGGTACCGGGACAGGGTTTTTCGACCTTTCTTT
CDR3aa: CASSPGYRDRVFRPFF

d_gene: .
v_gene: TRBV6-5
j_gene: TRBJ2-3
abundance: .
CDR3nt: TGTGCCAGCAGTTACTCGAAGTCGTACTTCACAGATACGCAGTATTTT
CDR3aa: CASSYSKSYFTDTQYF

d_gene: .
v_gene: TRBV18
j_gene: TRBJ1-1
abundance: .
CDR3nt: TGTGCCAGCTCACCAGGCCCCCCTGGGAACACTGAAGCTTTCTTT
CDR3aa: CASSPGPPGNTEAFF

d_gene: .
v_gene: TRBV6-6
j_gene: TRBJ2-5
abundance: .
CDR3nt: TGTGCCAGCAGTCGACAGGTTCCCCTCAAGTCATCCCAGTACTTC
CDR3aa: CASSRQVPLKSSQYF

d_gene: .
v_gene: TRBV27
j_gene: TRBJ2-1
abundance: .
CDR3nt: TGTGCCAGCAGTTTAAGGGCGGGGACATACAATGAGCAGTTCTTC
CDR3aa: CASSLRAGTYNEQFF

d_gene: .
v_gene: TRBV13
j_gene: TRBJ2-3
abundance: once
CDR3nt: TGTGCCAGCAGCGCGGAAGGGGATACGCAGTATTTT
CDR3aa: CASSAEGDTQYF

d_gene: TRBD1
v_gene: TRBV6-4
j_gene: TRBJ2-2
abundance: .
CDR3nt: TGTGCCAGTTCCCGGGACAGGGGACCTGGGGACACCGGGGAGCTGTTTTTT
CDR3aa: CASSRDRGPGDTGELFF

d_gene: .
v_gene: TRBV7-9
j_gene: TRBJ2-1
abundance: .
CDR3nt: TGTGCCAGCAGCTTAGATCCTAGGGACGAGCAGTTCTTC
CDR3aa: CASSLDPRDEQFF

d_gene: TRBD2
v_gene: TRBV5-4
j_gene: TRBJ2-2
abundance: .
CDR3nt: TGTGCCAGCAGCACAAGGCAGCGGGAGAGAACCGGGGAGCTGTTTTTT
CDR3aa: CASSTRQRERTGELFF

d_gene: .
v_gene: TRBV7-9
j_gene: TRBJ2-7
abundance: few
CDR3nt: TGTGCCAGCAGCTTAGATAACGCCGCCTACGAGCAGTACTTC
CDR3aa: CASSLDNAAYEQYF

d_gene: .
v_gene: TRBV4-2
j_gene: TRBJ2-1
abundance: .
CDR3nt: TGTGCCAGCAGCCAAGAGGGGGCGCCCAATGAGCAGTTCTTC
CDR3aa: CASSQEGAPNEQFF

d_gene: .
v_gene: TRBV13
j_gene: TRBJ2-3
abundance: .
CDR3nt: TGTGCCAGCAGCCAAGGGGATACGCAGTATTTT
CDR3aa: CASSQGDTQYF

d_gene: .
v_gene: TRBV9
j_gene: TRBJ2-5
abundance: .
CDR3nt: TGTGCCAGCAGCGTAGGAACTCTTTCGGGAGAGACCCAGTACTTC
CDR3aa: CASSVGTLSGETQYF

d_gene: .
v_gene: TRBV27
j_gene: TRBJ1-3
abundance: .
CDR3nt: TGTGCCAGCAGTTTACAGGGACGGCCTGGAAACACCATATATTTT
CDR3aa: CASSLQGRPGNTIYF